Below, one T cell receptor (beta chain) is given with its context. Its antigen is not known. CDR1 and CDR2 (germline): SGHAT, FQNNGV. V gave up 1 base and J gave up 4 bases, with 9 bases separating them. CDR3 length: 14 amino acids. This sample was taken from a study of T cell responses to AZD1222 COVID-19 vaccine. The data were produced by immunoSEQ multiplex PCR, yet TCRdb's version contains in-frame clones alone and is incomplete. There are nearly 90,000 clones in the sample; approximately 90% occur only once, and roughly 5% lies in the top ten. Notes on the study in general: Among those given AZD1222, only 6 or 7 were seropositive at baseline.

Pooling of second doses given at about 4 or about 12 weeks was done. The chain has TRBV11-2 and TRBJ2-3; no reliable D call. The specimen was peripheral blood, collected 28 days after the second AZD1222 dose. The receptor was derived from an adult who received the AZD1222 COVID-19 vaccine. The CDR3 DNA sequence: TGTGCCAGCAGCTTAGTCGTAAGATCAGATACGCAGTATTTT. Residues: CASSLVVRSDTQYF.